This TCR beta chain was identified in a study of breast tumors, draining lymph nodes, adjacent tissues. Samples came from axillary lymph nodes draining the breast cancer. The CDR3 length is 14 residues. Germline V gives CDR1 MNHNS, CDR2 SASEGT. V was trimmed by 10 bases and J by 1 base, leaving 17 bases between them. TCRdb reprocessed the multiplex PCR reads with MiXCR, giving one entry per CDR3 protein. The sample includes around 290,000 distinct CDR3 sequences, roughly 31% of them seen just once. V is TRBV6-1 and J is TRBJ2-7; D could derive from TRBD1 or TRBD2 (5 bases each). Sample: axillary lymph node tissue. The receptor comes from a female donor with breast cancer. Some clones in this sample may be carry-over from other donors' samples. The CDR3 nucleotides are TGTGCCACCCGGGGCGCCGACTTATCCTACGAGCAGTACTTC. Residues: CATRGADLSYEQYF.